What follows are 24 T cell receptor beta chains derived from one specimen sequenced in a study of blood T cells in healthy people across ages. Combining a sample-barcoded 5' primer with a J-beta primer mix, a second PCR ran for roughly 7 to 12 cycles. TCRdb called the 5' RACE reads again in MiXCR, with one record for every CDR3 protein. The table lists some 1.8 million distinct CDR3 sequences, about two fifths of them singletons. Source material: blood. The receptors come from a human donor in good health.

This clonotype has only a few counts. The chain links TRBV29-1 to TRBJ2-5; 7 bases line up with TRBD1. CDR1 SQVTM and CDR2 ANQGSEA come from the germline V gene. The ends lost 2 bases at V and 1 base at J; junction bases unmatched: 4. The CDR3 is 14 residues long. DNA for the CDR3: TGCAGCGTTGAATGGGGACAGCTCCAAGAGACCCAGTACTTC. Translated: CSVEWGQLQETQYF.

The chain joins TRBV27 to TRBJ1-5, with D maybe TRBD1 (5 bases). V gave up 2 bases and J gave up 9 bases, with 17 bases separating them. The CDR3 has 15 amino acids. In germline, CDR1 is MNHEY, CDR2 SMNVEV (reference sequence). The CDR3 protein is CASSLIGSQGRPQHF. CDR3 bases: TGTGCCAGCAGTTTAATAGGCAGCCAGGGTCGGCCCCAGCATTTT.

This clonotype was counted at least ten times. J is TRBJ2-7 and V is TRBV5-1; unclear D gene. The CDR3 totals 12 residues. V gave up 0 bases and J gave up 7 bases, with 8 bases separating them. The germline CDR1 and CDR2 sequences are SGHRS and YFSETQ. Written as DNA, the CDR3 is TGCGCCAGCAGCTTGGGGGTAGAGGAGCAGTACTTC. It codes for CASSLGVEEQYF.

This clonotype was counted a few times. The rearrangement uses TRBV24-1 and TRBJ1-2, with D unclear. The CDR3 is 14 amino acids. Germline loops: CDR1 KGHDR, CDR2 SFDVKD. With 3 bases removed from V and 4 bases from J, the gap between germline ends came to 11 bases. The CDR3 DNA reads TGTGCCACCAGTGATAGAAGGCGACCCTATGGCTACACCTTC. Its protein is CATSDRRRPYGYTF.

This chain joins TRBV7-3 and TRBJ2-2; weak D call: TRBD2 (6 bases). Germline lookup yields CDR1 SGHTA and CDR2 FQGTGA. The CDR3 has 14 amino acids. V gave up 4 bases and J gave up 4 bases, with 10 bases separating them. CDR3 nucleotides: TGTGCCAGCAGCTCCGGGAGCACCACCGGGGAGCTGTTTTTT. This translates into CASSSGSTTGELFF.

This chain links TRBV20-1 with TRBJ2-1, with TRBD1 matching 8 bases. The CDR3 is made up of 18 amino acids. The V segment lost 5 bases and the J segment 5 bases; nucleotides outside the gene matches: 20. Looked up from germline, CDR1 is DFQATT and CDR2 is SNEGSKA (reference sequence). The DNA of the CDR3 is TGCAGTGCTCCAGACCTTTTTTCTCGGACAGGGCTCAACAATGAGCAGTTCTTC. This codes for CSAPDLFSRTGLNNEQFF.

The CDR3 DNA is TGCAGCGTTGTGAAAGGAGAGAACACTGAAGCTTTCTTT. It encodes CSVVKGENTEAFF. The J gene is TRBJ1-1, the V gene TRBV29-1; D unclear. Germline V gives CDR1 SQVTM, CDR2 ANQGSEA. The CDR3 spans 13 residues. V shed 4 bases and J shed 1 base, with 10 bases lying between them.

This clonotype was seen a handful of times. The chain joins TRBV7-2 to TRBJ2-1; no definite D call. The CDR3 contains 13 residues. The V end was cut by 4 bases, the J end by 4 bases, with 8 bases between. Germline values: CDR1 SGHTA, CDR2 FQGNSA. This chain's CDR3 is CASSSEPYNEQFF. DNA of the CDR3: TGTGCCAGCAGCTCAGAACCATACAATGAGCAGTTCTTC.

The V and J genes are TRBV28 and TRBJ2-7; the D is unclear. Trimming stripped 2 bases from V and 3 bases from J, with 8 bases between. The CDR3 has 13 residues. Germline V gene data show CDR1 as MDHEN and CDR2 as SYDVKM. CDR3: CASSLPLHYEQYF. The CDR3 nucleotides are TGTGCCAGCAGTTTACCCCTTCACTACGAGCAGTACTTC. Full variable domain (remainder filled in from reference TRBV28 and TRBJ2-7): DVKVTQSSRYLVKRTGEKVFLECVQDMDHENMFWYRQDPGLGLRLIYFSYDVKMKEKGDIPEGYSVSREKKERFSLILESASTNQTSMYLCASSLPLHYEQYFGPGTRLTVT.

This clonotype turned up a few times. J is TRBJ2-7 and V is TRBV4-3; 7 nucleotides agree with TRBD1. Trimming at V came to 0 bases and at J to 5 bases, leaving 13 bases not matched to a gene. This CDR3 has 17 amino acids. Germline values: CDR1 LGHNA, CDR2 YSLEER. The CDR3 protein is CASSQDLWSRGKNEQYF. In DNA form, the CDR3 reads TGCGCCAGCAGCCAAGATCTTTGGAGCAGGGGGAAGAACGAGCAGTACTTC.

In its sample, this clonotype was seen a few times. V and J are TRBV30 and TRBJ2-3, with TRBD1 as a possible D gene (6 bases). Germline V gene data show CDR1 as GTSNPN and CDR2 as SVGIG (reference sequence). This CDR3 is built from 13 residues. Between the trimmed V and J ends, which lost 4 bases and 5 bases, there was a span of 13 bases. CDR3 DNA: TGTGCCTGGAAGGGGGTTACGATAGATACGCAGTATTTT. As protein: CAWKGVTIDTQYF. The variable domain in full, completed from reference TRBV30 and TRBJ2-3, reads SQTIHQWPATLVQPVGSPLSLECTVEGTSNPNLYWYRQAAGRGLQLLFYSVGIGQISSEVPQNLSASRPQDRQFILSSKKLLLSDSGFYLCAWKGVTIDTQYFGPGTRLTVL.

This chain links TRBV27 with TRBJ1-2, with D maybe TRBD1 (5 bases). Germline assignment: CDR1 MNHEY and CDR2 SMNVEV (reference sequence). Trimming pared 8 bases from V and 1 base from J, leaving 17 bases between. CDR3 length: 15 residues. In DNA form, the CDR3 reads TGTGCCAGCCGTCCGGGGACCCTTTATAACTATGGCTACACCTTC. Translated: CASRPGTLYNYGYTF.

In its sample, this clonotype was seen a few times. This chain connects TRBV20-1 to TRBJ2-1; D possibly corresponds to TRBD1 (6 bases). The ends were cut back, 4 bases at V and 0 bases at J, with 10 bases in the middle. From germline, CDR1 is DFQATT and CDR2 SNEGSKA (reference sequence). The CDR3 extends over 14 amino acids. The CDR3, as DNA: TGCAGTGCTACGGGACACAGCTCCTACAATGAGCAGTTCTTC. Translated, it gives CSATGHSSYNEQFF.

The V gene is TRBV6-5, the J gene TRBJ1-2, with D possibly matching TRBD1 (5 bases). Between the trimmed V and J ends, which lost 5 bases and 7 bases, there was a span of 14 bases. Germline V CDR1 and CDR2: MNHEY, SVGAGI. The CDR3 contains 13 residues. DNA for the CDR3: TGTGCCAGCAGTAGGGATGGAACAGGTGGCTACACCTTC. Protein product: CASSRDGTGGYTF.

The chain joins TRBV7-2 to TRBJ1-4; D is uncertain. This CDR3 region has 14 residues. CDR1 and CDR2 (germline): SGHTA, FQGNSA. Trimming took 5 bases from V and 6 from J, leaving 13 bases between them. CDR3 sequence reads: CASSPAVWDEKLFF. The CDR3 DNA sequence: TGTGCCAGCAGCCCGGCAGTCTGGGATGAAAAACTGTTTTTT.

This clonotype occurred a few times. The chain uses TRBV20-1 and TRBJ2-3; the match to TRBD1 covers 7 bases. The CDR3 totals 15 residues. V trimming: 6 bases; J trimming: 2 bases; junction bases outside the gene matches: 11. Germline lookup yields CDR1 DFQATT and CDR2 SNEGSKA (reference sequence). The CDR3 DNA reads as TGCAGTGCCGTCCCGCACAGGGGAACCACAGATACGCAGTATTTT. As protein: CSAVPHRGTTDTQYF.

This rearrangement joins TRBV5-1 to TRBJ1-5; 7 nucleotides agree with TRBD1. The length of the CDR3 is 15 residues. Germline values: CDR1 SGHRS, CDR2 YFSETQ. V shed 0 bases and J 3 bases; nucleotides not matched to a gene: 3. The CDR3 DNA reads TGCGCCAGCAGCTTGGGGACAGGACACAATCAGCCCCAGCATTTT. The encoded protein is CASSLGTGHNQPQHF.

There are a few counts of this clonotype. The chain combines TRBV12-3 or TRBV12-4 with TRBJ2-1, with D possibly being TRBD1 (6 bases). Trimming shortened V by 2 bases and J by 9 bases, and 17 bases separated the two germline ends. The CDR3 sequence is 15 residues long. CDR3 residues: CASSLTGQPRGEQFF. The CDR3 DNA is TGTGCCAGCAGTTTAACAGGACAGCCGAGAGGTGAGCAGTTCTTC.

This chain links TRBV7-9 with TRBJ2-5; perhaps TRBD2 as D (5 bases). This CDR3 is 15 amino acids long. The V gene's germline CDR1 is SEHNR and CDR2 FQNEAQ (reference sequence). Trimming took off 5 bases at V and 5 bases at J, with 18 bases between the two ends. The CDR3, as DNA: TGTGCCAGCAGCCCCCCTTATCTAGCTCACGAGACCCAGTACTTC. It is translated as CASSPPYLAHETQYF. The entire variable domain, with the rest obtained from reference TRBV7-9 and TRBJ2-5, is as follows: DTGVSQNPRHKITKRGQNVTFRCDPISEHNRLYWYRQTLGQGPEFLTYFQNEAQLEKSRLLSDRFSAERPKGSFSTLEIQRTEQGDSAMYLCASSPPYLAHETQYFGPGTRLLVL.

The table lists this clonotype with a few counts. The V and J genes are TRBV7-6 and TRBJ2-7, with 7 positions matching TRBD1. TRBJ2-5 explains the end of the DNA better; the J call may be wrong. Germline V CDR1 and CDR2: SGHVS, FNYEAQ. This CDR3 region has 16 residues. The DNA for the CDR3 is TGTGCCAGCAGCTTAGGACAGGGCCCTCTTCAAGAGACCCAGTACTTC. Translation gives CASSLGQGPLQETQYF.

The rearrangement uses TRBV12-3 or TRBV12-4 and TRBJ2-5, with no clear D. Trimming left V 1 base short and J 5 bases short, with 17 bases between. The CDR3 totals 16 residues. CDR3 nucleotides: TGTGCCAGCAGTTTAGGGACCTCTTCTTTTGGGGAGACCCAGTACTTC. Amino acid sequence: CASSLGTSSFGETQYF.

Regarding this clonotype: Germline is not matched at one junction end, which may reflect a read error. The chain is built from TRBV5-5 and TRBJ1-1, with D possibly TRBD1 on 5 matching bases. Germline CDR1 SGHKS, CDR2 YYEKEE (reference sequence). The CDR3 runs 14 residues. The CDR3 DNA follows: TGTGCCAGCAGCCCCTCAGGACCCGGGACTGAAACTTTCTTT. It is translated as CASSPSGPGTETFF.

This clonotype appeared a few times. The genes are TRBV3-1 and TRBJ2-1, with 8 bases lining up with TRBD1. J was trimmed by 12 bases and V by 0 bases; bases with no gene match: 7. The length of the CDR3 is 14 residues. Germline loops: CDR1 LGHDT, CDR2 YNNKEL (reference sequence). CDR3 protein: CASSQESLDRVQFF. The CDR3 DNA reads TGTGCCAGCAGCCAAGAGAGTCTGGACAGGGTGCAGTTCTTC.

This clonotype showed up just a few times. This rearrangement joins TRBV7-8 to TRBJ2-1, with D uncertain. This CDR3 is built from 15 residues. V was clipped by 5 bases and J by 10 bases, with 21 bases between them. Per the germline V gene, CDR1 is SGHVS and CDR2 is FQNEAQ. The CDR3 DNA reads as TGTGCCAGCAGCCCCCACGGCATACATGGTGAGGAGCAGTTCTTC. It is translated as CASSPHGIHGEEQFF.